This is a list of T cell receptor beta chains from one sample in a study of low-dose radiotherapy and immunotherapy resistance in tumors. A single record per CDR3 protein comes from TCRdb applying MiXCR to the reads. The sample carries about 39,000 distinct CDR3 sequences, around 20% recorded once. This specimen consisted of PBMCs, obtained after low-dose radiotherapy plus immunotherapy. These receptors originate from a female donor with ovarian cancer. Each CDR3 is given with its conserved first and last residue. D genes are given only for firm matches. A row's size may be missing; if present it is once, few, many or a size class.

J gene,V gene,clone size,D gene,CDR3 DNA,CDR3 protein
TRBJ2-5,TRBV19,many,TRBD2,TGTGCCAGTAGTACGGACTGGCGGGGGATGGAGACCCAGTACTTC,CASSTDWRGMETQYF
TRBJ2-7,TRBV4-1,many,.,TGCGCCAGCAGCGCCCGGGTCGTGGGCTCCTACGAGCAGTACTTC,CASSARVVGSYEQYF
TRBJ2-5,TRBV10-3,many,.,TGTGCCATCAGGCAGACAGAAGAAGAGACCCAGTACTTC,CAIRQTEEETQYF
TRBJ2-7,TRBV4-1,many,TRBD1,TGCGCCAGCAGCCACACGGGGACAGGGGATCCCTACGAGCAGTACTTC,CASSHTGTGDPYEQYF
TRBJ2-4,TRBV26,many,.,TGTGCCAGCAGTTCACCCCGGGGGGGTAGCGGGAGCGCCAAAAACATTCAGTACTTC,CASSSPRGGSGSAKNIQYF
TRBJ2-1,TRBV20-1,many,TRBD2,TGCAGTGCTAGGGCCTCGGGGGGTTTCTCCTACAATGAGCAGTTCTTC,CSARASGGFSYNEQFF
TRBJ2-3,TRBV7-3,many,TRBD2,TGTGCCAGCAGCTTCCGAGGCGGGAGAGGAGATACGCAGTATTTT,CASSFRGGRGDTQYF
TRBJ1-6,TRBV9,medium-sized,.,TGTGCCAGCAGCCCCGAAGGTTCACCCCTCCACTTT,CASSPEGSPLHF
TRBJ1-6,TRBV5-5,medium-sized,TRBD1,TGTGCCAGCAGCCGGACAGGGCAAAATTCACCCCTCCACTTT,CASSRTGQNSPLHF
TRBJ2-1,TRBV10-1,many,TRBD2,TGCGCCAGCAGTGAAAGTAGCGGGAGGGCCCTCAATGAGCAGTTCTTC,CASSESSGRALNEQFF
TRBJ2-4,TRBV14,many,.,TGTGCCAGCAGCCAAGATAGGTCCAGGGTGAACATTCAGTACTTC,CASSQDRSRVNIQYF
TRBJ2-7,TRBV6-5,.,.,TGTGCCAGCAGTTACTCTGAGCCAGGTGCGGGTCTAGAGCAGTACTTC,CASSYSEPGAGLEQYF
TRBJ1-1,TRBV11-2,many,TRBD1,TGTGCCAGCAGCCCGGATGACAGGGACACTGAAGCTTTCTTT,CASSPDDRDTEAFF
TRBJ1-1,TRBV6-2/TRBV6-3,many,.,TGTGCCAGCAGTTACGGCCTCTCGGGCACTGAAGCTTTCTTT,CASSYGLSGTEAFF
TRBJ2-5,TRBV5-8,many,.,TGTGCCAGCAGCCCCTGGGGCAGCCAAGAGACCCAGTACTTC,CASSPWGSQETQYF
TRBJ1-1,TRBV3-1,few,TRBD1,TGTGCCAGCAGCCAAGGGACAGGCGGTAGGCCTTTCTTT,CASSQGTGGRPFF